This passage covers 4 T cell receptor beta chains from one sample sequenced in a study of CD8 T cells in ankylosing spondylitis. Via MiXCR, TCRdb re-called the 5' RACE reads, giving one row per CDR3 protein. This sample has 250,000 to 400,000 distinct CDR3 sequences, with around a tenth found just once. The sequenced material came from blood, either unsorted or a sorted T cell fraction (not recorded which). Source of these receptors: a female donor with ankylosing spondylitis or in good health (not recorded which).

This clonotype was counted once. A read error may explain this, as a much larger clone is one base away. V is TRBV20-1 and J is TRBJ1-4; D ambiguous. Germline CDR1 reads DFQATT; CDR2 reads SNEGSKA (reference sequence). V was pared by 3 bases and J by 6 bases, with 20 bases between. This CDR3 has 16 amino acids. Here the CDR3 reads CSARVKKHPGDEKLFF. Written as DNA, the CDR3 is TGCAGTGCTAGGGTTAAAAAACATCCAGGAGATGAAAAACTGTTTTTT.

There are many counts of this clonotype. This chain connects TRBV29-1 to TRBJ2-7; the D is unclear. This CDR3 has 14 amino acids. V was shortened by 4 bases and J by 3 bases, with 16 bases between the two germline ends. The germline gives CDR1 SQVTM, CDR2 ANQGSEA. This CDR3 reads CSVVVGAGYYEQYF. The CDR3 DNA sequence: TGCAGCGTTGTGGTTGGTGCAGGCTACTACGAGCAGTACTTC.

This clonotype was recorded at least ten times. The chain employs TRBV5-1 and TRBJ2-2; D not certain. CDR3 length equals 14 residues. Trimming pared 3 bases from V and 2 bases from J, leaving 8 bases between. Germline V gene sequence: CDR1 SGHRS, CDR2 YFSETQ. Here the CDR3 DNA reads TGCGCCAGCAGCTCCCCACGAAACACCGGGGAGCTGTTTTTT. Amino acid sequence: CASSSPRNTGELFF.

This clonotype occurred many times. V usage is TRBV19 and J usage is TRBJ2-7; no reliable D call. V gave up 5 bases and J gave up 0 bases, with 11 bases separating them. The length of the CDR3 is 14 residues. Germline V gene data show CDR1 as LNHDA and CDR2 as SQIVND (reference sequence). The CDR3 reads CASSFSLHSYEQYF. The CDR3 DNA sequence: TGTGCCAGTAGTTTTTCGCTGCACTCCTACGAGCAGTACTTC. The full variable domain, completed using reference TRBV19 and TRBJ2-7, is DGGITQSPKYLFRKEGQNVTLSCEQNLNHDAMYWYRQDPGQGLRLIYYSQIVNDFQKGDIAEGYSVSREKKESFPLTVTSAQKNPTAFYLCASSFSLHSYEQYFGPGTRLTVT.